The 3 T cell receptor beta chains reported below all come from one sample, sequenced in a study of cytomegalovirus exposure and HLA in healthy donors. The PCR used 60 Vbeta and 13 Jbeta primers. TCRdb keeps only in-frame clones here, not all; method: immunoSEQ multiplex PCR. The sample has just under 95,000 clones; roughly 80% are singletons. Sequenced: PBMCs. These receptors came from a human donor in good health.

The chain links TRBV7-8 to TRBJ1-1; no reliable D call. Deletions cut 1 base from V and 1 base from J, with 7 bases between. CDR1 is SGHVS, CDR2 FQNEAQ, per germline. The CDR3 is 14 amino acids. CDR3 protein: CASSLVSGNTEAFF. The CDR3 region has the DNA TGTGCCAGCAGCTTAGTGTCGGGGAACACTGAAGCTTTCTTT.

The gene calls are TRBV18 and TRBJ1-4; D ambiguous. Germline values: CDR1 KGHSH, CDR2 LQKENI. CDR3 size: 15 residues. The ends were cut back, 1 base at V and 3 bases at J, with 9 bases in the middle. The DNA for the CDR3 is TGTGCCAGCTCACCACAGGGAGGCTCTAATGAAAAACTGTTTTTT. It encodes CASSPQGGSNEKLFF.

The chain recombines TRBV5-1 with TRBJ2-3; 8 bases align to TRBD2. V trimming: 0 bases; J trimming: 4 bases; junction bases outside the gene matches: 13. The CDR3 is 18 amino acids. CDR1 is SGHRS, CDR2 YFSETQ, per germline. The CDR3 region has the DNA TGCGCCAGCAGCTTGGCCCCGTCGGGGGCGGGAGGAGCAGATACGCAGTATTTT. This codes for CASSLAPSGAGGADTQYF.